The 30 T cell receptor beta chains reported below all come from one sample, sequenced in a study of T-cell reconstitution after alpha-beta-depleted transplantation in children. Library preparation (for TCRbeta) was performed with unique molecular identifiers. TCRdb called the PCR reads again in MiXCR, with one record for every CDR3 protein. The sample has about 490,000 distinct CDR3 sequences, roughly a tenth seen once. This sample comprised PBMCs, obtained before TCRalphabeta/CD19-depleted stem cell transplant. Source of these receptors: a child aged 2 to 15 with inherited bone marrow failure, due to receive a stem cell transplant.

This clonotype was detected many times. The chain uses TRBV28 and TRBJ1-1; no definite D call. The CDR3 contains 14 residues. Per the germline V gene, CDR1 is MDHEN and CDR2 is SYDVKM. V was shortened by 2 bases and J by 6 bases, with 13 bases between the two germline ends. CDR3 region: CASSLISWGSEAFF. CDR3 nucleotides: TGTGCCAGCAGTTTAATATCTTGGGGTTCTGAAGCTTTCTTT.

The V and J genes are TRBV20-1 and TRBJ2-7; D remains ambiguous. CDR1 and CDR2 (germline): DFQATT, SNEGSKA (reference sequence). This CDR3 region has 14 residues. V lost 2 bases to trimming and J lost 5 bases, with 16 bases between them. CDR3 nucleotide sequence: TGCAGTGCTAGACCTACAGTGATAGGACACGAGCAGTACTTC. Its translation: CSARPTVIGHEQYF.

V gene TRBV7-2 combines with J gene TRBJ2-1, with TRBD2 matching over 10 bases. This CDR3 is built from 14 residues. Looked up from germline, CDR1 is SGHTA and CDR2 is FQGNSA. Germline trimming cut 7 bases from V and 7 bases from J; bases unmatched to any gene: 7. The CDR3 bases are TGTGCCAGCACCCTAGCGGGAGCCCGGAATGAGCAGTTCTTC. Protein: CASTLAGARNEQFF.

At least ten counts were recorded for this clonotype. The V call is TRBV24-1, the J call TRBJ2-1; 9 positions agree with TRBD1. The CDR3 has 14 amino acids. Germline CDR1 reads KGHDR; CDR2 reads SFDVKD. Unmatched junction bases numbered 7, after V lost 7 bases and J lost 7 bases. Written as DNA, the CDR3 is TGTGCCACCAGAGAGGACAGGGGCGGGAATGAGCAGTTCTTC. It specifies CATREDRGGNEQFF.

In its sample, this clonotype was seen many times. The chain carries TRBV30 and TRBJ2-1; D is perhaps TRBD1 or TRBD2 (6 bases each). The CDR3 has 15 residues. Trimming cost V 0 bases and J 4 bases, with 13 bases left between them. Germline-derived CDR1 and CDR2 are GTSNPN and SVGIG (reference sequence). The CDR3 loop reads CAWSVRGARYNEQFF. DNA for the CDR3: TGTGCCTGGAGTGTAAGGGGGGCTCGGTACAATGAGCAGTTCTTC.

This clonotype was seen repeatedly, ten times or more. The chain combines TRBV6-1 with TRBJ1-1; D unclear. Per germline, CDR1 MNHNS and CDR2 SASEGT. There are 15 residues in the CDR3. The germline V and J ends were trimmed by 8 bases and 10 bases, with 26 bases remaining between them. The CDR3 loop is CASHRFGSPGVAAFF. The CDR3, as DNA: TGTGCCAGCCACCGGTTCGGCAGCCCCGGCGTAGCAGCTTTCTTT.

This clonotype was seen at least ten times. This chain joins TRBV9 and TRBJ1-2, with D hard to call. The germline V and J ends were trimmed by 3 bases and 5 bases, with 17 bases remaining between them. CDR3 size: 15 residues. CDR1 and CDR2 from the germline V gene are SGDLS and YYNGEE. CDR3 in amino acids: CASSASGHKGYGYTF. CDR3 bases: TGTGCCAGCAGCGCCTCTGGTCATAAAGGTTATGGCTACACCTTC.

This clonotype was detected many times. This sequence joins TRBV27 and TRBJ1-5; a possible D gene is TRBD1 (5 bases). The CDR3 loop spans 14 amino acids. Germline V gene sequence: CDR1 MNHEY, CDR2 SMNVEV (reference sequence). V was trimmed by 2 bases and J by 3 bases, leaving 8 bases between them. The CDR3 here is CASSLPGANQPQHF. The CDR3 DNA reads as TGTGCCAGCAGTTTACCCGGGGCCAATCAGCCCCAGCATTTT.

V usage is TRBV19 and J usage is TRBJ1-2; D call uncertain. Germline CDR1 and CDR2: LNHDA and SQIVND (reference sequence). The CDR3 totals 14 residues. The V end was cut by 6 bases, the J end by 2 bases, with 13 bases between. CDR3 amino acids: CASSRSGSNYGYTF. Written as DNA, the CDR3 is TGTGCCAGTAGCCGTTCGGGATCCAACTATGGCTACACCTTC.

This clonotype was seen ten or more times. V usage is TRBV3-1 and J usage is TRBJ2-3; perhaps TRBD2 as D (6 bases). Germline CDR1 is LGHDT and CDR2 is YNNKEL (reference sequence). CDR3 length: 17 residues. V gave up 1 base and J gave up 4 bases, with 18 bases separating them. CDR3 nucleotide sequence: TGTGCCAGCAGCCAAGTAAAACGGGAGTATTTTTCAGATACGCAGTATTTT. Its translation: CASSQVKREYFSDTQYF.

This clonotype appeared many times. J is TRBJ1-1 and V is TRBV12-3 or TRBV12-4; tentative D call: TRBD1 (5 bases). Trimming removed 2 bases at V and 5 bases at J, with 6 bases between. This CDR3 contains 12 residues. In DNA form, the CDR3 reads TGTGCCAGCAGTTTATGGGGGACTGAAGCTTTCTTT. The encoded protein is CASSLWGTEAFF.

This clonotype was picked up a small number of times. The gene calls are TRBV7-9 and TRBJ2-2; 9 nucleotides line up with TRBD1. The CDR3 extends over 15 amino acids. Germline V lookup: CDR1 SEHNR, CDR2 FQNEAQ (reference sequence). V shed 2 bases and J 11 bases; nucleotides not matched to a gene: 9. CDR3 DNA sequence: TGTGCCAGCAGCTTAACCGGACAGGGGCGGATAGAGCTGTTTTTT. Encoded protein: CASSLTGQGRIELFF.

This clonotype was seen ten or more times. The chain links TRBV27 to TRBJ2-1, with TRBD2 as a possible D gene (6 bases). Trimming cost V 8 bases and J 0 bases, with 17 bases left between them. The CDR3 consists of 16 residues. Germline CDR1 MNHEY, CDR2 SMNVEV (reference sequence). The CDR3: CASLLTGTFSYNEQFF. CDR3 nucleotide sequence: TGTGCCAGCTTGCTTACCGGGACTTTCTCCTACAATGAGCAGTTCTTC.

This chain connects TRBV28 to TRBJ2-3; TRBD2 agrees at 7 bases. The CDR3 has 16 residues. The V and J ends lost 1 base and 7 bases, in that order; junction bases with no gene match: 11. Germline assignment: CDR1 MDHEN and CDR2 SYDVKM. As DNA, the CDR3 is TGTGCCAGCAGTTTATTCGGACTAGGGATTGACAATACGCAGTATTTT. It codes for CASSLFGLGIDNTQYF.

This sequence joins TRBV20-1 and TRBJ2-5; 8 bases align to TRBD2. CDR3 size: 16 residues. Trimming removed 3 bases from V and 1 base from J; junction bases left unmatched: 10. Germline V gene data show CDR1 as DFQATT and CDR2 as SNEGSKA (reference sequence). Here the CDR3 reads CSARGELAALQETQYF. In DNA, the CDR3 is TGCAGTGCTAGGGGGGAACTAGCGGCCCTCCAAGAGACCCAGTACTTC.

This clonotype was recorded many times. The CDR3 is CASSSLSGRAWNEQYF. CDR3 bases: TGTGCCAGCAGCTCTCTTAGCGGGAGGGCCTGGAACGAGCAGTACTTC. The V gene is TRBV7-6, the J gene TRBJ2-7; 11 bases fit TRBD2. CDR3 length: 16 amino acids. The ends lost 4 bases at V and 5 bases at J; junction bases unmatched: 10. Germline values: CDR1 SGHVS, CDR2 FNYEAQ.

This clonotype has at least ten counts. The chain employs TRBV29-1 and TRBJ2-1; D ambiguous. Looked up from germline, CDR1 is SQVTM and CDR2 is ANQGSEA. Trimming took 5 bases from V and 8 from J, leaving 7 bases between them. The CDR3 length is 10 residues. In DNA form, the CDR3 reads TGCAGCGTTACAGTGCATGAGCAGTTCTTC. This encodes CSVTVHEQFF.

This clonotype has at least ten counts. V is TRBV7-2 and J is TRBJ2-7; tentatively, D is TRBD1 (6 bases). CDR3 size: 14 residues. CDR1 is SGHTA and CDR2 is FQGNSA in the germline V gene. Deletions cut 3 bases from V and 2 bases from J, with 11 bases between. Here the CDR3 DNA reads TGTGCCAGCAGCTTCCGGGACACCCCCTACGAGCAGTACTTC. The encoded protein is CASSFRDTPYEQYF.

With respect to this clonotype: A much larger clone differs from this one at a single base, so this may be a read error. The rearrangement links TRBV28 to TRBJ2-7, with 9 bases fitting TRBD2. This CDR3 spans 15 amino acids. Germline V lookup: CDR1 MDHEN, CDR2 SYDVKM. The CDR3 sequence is CASNAGLAASYEHYF. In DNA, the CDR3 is TGTGCCAGCAACGCGGGACTAGCAGCCTCCTACGAGCATTACTTC.

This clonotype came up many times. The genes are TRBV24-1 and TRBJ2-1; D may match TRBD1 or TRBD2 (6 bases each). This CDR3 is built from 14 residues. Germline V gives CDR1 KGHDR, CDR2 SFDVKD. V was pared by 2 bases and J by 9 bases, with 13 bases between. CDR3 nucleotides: TGTGCCACCAGTGATTATAACAGGGAGGCTGAGCAGTTCTTC. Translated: CATSDYNREAEQFF.

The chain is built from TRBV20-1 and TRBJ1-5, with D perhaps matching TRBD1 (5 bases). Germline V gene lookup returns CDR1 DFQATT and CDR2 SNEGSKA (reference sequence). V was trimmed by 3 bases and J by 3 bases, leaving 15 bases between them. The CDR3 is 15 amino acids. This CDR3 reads CSASDVGVLNQPQHF. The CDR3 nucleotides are TGCAGTGCTAGCGATGTGGGGGTCCTCAATCAGCCCCAGCATTTT.

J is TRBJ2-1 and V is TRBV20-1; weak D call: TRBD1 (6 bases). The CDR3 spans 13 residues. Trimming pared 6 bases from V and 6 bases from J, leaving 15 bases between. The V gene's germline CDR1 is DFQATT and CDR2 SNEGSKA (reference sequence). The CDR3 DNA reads TGCAGTGCACTGTGGGGGCTACCCAATGAGCAGTTCTTC. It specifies CSALWGLPNEQFF.

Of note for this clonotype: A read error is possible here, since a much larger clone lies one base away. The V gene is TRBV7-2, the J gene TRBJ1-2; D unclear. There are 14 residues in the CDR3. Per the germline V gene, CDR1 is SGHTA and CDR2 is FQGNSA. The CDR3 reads CASRLSRVNYGYTF. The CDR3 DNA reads TGTGCCAGCCGCTTATCCCGGGTTAACTATGGCTACACCTTC.

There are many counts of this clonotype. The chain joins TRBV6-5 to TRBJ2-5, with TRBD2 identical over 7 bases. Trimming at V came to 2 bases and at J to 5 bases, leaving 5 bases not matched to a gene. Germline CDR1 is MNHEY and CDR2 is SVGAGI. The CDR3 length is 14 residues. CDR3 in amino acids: CASSYVMGGETQYF. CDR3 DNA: TGTGCCAGCAGTTACGTGATGGGGGGGGAGACCCAGTACTTC.

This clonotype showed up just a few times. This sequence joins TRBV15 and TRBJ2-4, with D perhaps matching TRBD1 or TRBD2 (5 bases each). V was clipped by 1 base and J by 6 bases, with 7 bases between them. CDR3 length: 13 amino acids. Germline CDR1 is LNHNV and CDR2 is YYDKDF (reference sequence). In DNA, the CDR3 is TGTGCCACCAGCAGAGCTGGGGGAAACATTCAGTACTTC. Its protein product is CATSRAGGNIQYF.

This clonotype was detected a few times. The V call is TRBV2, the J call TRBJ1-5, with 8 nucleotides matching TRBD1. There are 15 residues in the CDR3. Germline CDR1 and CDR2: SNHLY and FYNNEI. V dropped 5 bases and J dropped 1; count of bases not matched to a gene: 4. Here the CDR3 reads CASSPDRASNQPQHF. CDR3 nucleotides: TGTGCCAGCAGTCCGGACAGGGCGAGCAATCAGCCCCAGCATTTT. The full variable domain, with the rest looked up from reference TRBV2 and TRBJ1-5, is EPEVTQTPSHQVTQMGQEVILRCVPISNHLYFYWYRQILGQKVEFLVSFYNNEISEKSEIFDDQFSVERPDGSNFTLKIRSTKLEDSAMYFCASSPDRASNQPQHFGDGTRLSIL.

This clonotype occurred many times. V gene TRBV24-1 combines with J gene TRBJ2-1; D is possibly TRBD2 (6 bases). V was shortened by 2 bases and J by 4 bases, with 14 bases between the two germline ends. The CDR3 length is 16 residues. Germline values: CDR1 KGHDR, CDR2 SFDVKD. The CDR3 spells CATSDSGEAVYNEQFF. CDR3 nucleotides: TGTGCCACCAGTGATTCGGGGGAGGCGGTATACAATGAGCAGTTCTTC.

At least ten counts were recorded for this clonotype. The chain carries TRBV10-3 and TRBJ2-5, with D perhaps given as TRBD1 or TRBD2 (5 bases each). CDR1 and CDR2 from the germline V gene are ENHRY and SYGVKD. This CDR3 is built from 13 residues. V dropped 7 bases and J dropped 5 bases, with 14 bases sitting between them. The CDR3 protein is CAITPGPPETQYF. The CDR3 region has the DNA TGTGCCATCACCCCGGGACCCCCGGAGACCCAGTACTTC.

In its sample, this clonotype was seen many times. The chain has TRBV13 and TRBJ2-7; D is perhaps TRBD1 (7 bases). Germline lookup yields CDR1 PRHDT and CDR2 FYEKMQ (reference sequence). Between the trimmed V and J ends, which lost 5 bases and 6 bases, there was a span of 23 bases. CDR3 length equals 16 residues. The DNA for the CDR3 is TGTGCCAGCAGCACCTCCGTGCCAGGGGGGACCCTCGAGCAGTACTTC. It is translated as CASSTSVPGGTLEQYF.

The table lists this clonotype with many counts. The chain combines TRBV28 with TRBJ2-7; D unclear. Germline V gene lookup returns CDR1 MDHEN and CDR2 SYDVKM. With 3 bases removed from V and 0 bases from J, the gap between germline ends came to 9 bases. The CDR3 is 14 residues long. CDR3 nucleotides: TGTGCCAGCAGTTTCTCCACAAGCTCCTACGAGCAGTACTTC. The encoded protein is CASSFSTSSYEQYF.